This record looks at one TCR beta chain sequence and its context. There is no known antigen for this receptor. Base-call qualities are not available, and no considerably larger clone is one nucleotide away. Samples from volunteer blood donors who had recovered from COVID-19 were contributed by a second Seattle source. Collaborating institutions collected whole blood in K2EDTA tubes following their own protocols. For TCRbeta analysis, collaborators shipped samples as frozen whole blood, isolated PBMCs, or DNA extracted from either of those sample types. This record comes from a study of blood T cell repertoires in COVID-19 (dated by TCRdb to 2020 to 2021). About the full investigation: Samples covering the acute and convalescent phases of COVID-19 were provided by collaborators in the United States, Italy and Spain. Sample metadata almost always included a de-identified subject ID, COVID-19 status, age in years and sex. Where HLA class I and class II types were available, the types were taken from metadata supplied by the sample provider, not from assay-based typing. The repertoires were made available in a free public database intended to serve as a resource for research on the immune response to SARS-CoV-2. The samples were drawn from two sources: the first 160 participants of the ongoing ImmuneRACE study, and 1,254 subjects contributed by 6 global collaborators. Deeply sampled blood TCRbeta repertoires from subjects exposed to, actively infected with, or recovered from COVID-19 were included in the dataset. The prospective study material was composed of cDNA or gDNA derived from T cells, B-cell-depleted T cells, or PBMCs.

The investigation overall reported the following: The amount of clinical and demographic metadata varied by source and participant and was provided uncurated.

There are 15 amino acids in the CDR3, from cysteine to phenylalanine inclusive. The entry retains the CDR3 DNA only, 45 bases that are in frame from base 1. The germline V gene (reference sequence) specifies MNHEY as CDR1 and SMNVEV as CDR2. Trimming takes 2 bases from V and 4 bases from J, and the germline ends sit 11 bases apart. TCRbeta CDR3 regions were amplified from genomic DNA by means of the immunoSEQ Assay, a bias-controlled multiplex PCR. The study's own analysis went as follows. Within the assay, amplification of reference gene primers was used to estimate how many nucleated cells each sample contained. To quantify the absolute abundance of each unique TCRbeta CDR3 rearrangement, sequence reads were collapsed and filtered. Productive Simpson clonality was computed per sample as the square root of Simpson's diversity index over productive rearrangements. TCRdb stores this immuneACCESS table with in-frame sequences only. Part of the clones is absent; in the studies checked, under half of the shortfall reflects unresolved V genes, and no reason is known for the rest. D and trimming were read from the DNA, whereas the V and J calls and clone size are those reported in that table. This sample comprises about 270,000 clones, about 80% of them detected only once. 8% to 9.5% of the sample is in the top ten clones.

The sequencing input was peripheral blood. The rearrangement joined TRBV27 to TRBJ1-4, with the identity of the D gene unclear. The origin of this receptor is a woman aged 45-65 years who had recovered from COVID-19. The DNA reads TGTGCCAGCAGTTTACGGGTGGATAGTAATGAAAAACTGTTTTTT. Its amino acids are CASSLRVDSNEKLFF.